Listed here is a single TCR beta chain. This clonotype was seen more than once but under ten times. The specificity of this receptor is unknown. Base qualities were left out, and no much larger clone turns up one base away. The data were produced on an Illumina NovaSeq 6000. TCR cDNA was made using 5'RACE template switching, a step that added a universal primer site and unique molecular identifiers. cDNA synthesis was primed from both the TCR alpha and TCR beta constant segments. Libraries were amplified in two PCR steps, with sample barcodes and sequencing adapters added in the second step. Sequencing of the libraries was done on either Illumina HiSeq 2500 (2x100 bp) or NovaSeq (2x150 bp). From the authors' description of their analysis: Demultiplexing of reads and collapsing into UMI consensus sequences were performed with MIGEC, and V(D)J alignment was carried out with MiXCR. Using edgeR on replicate PBMC samples, clonotypes were called vaccine-responding if FDR was below 0.01 and the log2 fold change was above 5 up to day 15. Bulk clonotypes were assigned CD4 or CD8 identity according to which sequenced CD4 or CD8 repertoire held them at higher abundance. Using fastp trimming at Q25 and MiXCR clonotype assembly, TCRdb reanalyzed the public sequencing data and kept in-frame beta chains. A single entry per CDR3 protein holds the most common genes and DNA from its merged rows. TCRdb, rather than the study authors, made the V and J calls. This sample holds some 260,000 distinct CDR3 sequences; 5.2% were observed only once. 2.5% to 4% of the sample goes to the ten largest clones.

This entry comes from a study of T cells after yellow fever vaccination (dated by TCRdb to about 2019). Turning to the overall study: Libraries from fractions with low cell numbers were prepared with the SMART-Seq v4 Ultra Low Input RNA kit. Blood samples were taken at several timepoints before and after primary and secondary immunization, and bulk PBMC replicates and cell subsets were isolated. Two healthy male donors, one aged 18 to 29 and one aged 30 to 40 years, made up the cohort. To follow T-cell clones before and after primary and booster YFV17D yellow fever vaccination, bulk TCR alpha and beta repertoires were sequenced over time. Overall study outcomes, separate from this receptor: Compared with the primary T-cell response, the secondary T-cell response was weaker but faster, peaking on day 5 rather than day 15. A small share of clonotypes occurred in both CD4 and CD8 compartments, likely arising from convergent recombination. Only a couple of donors were included in the study, so the extent to which the findings can be generalized is limited. After the booster, most clones that had expanded after primary vaccination were detected again (roughly 96% of CD4 and roughly nine tenths of CD8), suggesting broad maintenance of memory. Computational filtering was required because FACS-sorted repertoires could contain abundant contaminating clonotypes from the bulk population.

The sample's treatment or condition label is to be understood as: live attenuated yellow fever vaccine strain. PBMCs were isolated from peripheral blood using a standard Ficoll-Paque protocol. Dynabeads CD4 and CD8 positive selection kits were used to isolate the CD4 and CD8 T-cell fractions. RNA was extracted with TriZol from bulk PBMCs, CD4 and CD8 fractions, and dextramer-positive and dextramer-negative fractions. The sequence was collected from a man in his late teens or twenties who received the YFV17D yellow fever vaccine. Sequenced here: CD4+ T cells sorted from PBMCs, sampled on the day of the yellow fever booster vaccination.

The sequenced DNA is TGTGCCAGCAGCTTAAGCGAGTTTGCGTACAATGAGCAGTTCTTC. It encodes CASSLSEFAYNEQFF. The sequence is built from TRBV7-9 and TRBJ2-1; no confident D gene assignment can be made. According to the germline V gene (reference sequence), CDR1 reads SEHNR and CDR2 reads FQNEAQ. The CDR3 runs 15 residues from the cysteine to the phenylalanine. Of all the DNA, just the CDR3 is kept, 45 bases in frame from base 1. The junction carries 12 bases between V and J, which are trimmed by 2 bases and 4 bases respectively.